This TCR beta chain was identified during a study of T cell clonotyping in hematopoietic cell transplantation. Study observations and caveats: Higher Inverse Simpson Index values in graft donor and pretransplant recipient predicted broader posttransplant TCR diversity. Pathologically expanded recipient clonotypes increased progressively from day 30 to day 180 as diversity fell.

Time point indicated: recipient sample about 28 days before transplant, after cytoreduction. Germline CDR1 reads SGHAT; CDR2 reads FQDESV (reference sequence). The CDR3 consists of 16 residues. With 5 bases clipped from V and 2 bases from J, the junction kept 4 bases outside the gene matches. Clones were sequenced by immunoSEQ multiplex PCR, and TCRdb holds only the in-frame ones, with some missing. Altogether over 45,000 clones are present, 86% being singletons, with the ten largest covering 5.9%. In the case of this clone: The antigen is undetermined.

The receptor's source is a man in his 60s with biphenotypic leukemia. Some clones in this sample may be carry-over from other donors' samples. Material: peripheral blood mononuclear cells, obtained before stem cell transplant. The chain uses TRBV11-1 and TRBJ2-3; TRBD2 agrees at 13 bases. The CDR3 is CASSLTSGRATDTQYF. CDR3 nucleotides: TGTGCCAGCAGCCTCACTAGCGGGAGGGCCACAGATACGCAGTATTTT.